A single sample is the source of the 9 T cell receptor beta chains below, sequenced in a study of shared clonotypes between healthy human individuals. Profiled with immunoSEQ multiplex PCR; TCRdb holds only in-frame clones, not every one. The sample lists approximately 340,000 clones; roughly 70% were seen once. The sequenced sample was memory CD4+ T cells sorted from blood. As to subset: CD45RA-negative fraction. The receptors were gathered from a young man in good health.

The gene calls are TRBV5-4 and TRBJ1-3, with D maybe TRBD1 (5 bases). This CDR3 comprises 14 residues. V was pared by 2 bases and J by 4 bases, with 10 bases between. Germline V lookup: CDR1 SGHNT, CDR2 YYREEE (reference sequence). CDR3 sequence (DNA): TGTGCCAGCAGCTTTAAAGGACAAGGAAACACCATATATTTT. Protein product: CASSFKGQGNTIYF.

This clone has a handful of counts. J is TRBJ2-7 and V is TRBV7-9; 7 bases are a match to TRBD1. The V and J ends lost 5 bases and 2 bases, in that order; junction bases with no gene match: 6. The CDR3 has 14 residues. Germline loops: CDR1 SEHNR, CDR2 FQNEAQ (reference sequence). The CDR3 nucleotides read TGTGCCAGCAGCCAGACAGGGTCAGCCTACGAGCAGTACTTC. As protein: CASSQTGSAYEQYF.

CDR3 loop: CASSSSRVTGQNSNQPQHF. The CDR3 DNA is TGTGCCAGCAGCTCCTCCCGAGTGACAGGGCAGAATAGCAATCAGCCCCAGCATTTT. The rearrangement uses TRBV7-8 and TRBJ1-5; 7 bases fit TRBD1. Losses at the gene ends were 4 bases for V and 0 bases for J; bases not matched to a gene: 15. Germline V gene data show CDR1 as SGHVS and CDR2 as FQNEAQ. The CDR3 consists of 19 residues.

In this sample, this clone turned up once. A junction boundary mismatches the germline segment, possibly from a read error. CDR3 bases: TGTGCCAGTAGTATAGTACCGGCCCCGAACTCTGAAGCTTTCTTT. It translates to CASSIVPAPNSEAFF. The gene calls are TRBV19 and TRBJ1-1; D unclear. Germline-derived CDR1 and CDR2 are LNHDA and SQIVND (reference sequence). CDR3 length equals 15 residues.

CDR3 coding DNA: TGTGCCAGCTCACCCCCCGCAGTAGGGGGTAATACGCAGTATTTT. Translated, it gives CASSPPAVGGNTQYF. The chain employs TRBV18 and TRBJ2-3; D possibly corresponds to TRBD1 (6 bases). Per germline, CDR1 KGHSH and CDR2 LQKENI. This CDR3 comprises 15 residues. V was clipped by 3 bases and J by 7 bases, with 17 bases between them.

V is TRBV5-1 and J is TRBJ1-1; D gene uncertain. The V end was cut by 5 bases, the J end by 1 base, with 9 bases between. Germline loops: CDR1 SGHRS, CDR2 YFSETQ. CDR3 length equals 13 residues. Here the CDR3 reads CASRMEKNTEAFF. In DNA form, the CDR3 reads TGCGCCAGCAGGATGGAGAAGAACACTGAAGCTTTCTTT.

V is TRBV29-1 and J is TRBJ2-7; unclear D gene. CDR1 is SQVTM, CDR2 ANQGSEA, per germline. Trimming shortened V by 7 bases and J by 0 bases, and 13 bases separated the two germline ends. The CDR3 consists of 13 residues. The CDR3 reads CSADDGNSYEQYF. CDR3 sequence (DNA): TGCAGCGCAGATGATGGGAACTCCTACGAGCAGTACTTC.

The chain links TRBV5-6 to TRBJ2-7; maybe TRBD1 (6 bases). The CDR3 loop spans 15 amino acids. Germline CDR1 and CDR2: SGHDT and YYEEEE. V was trimmed by 2 bases and J by 0 bases, leaving 12 bases between them. The CDR3 nucleotides are TGTGCCAGCAGCTTACTACAGGGCTTCTCCTACGAGCAGTACTTC. Translated, it gives CASSLLQGFSYEQYF.

The chain carries TRBV6-8 and TRBJ2-1; 11 bases match TRBD2. The V gene end was trimmed by 6 bases and the J gene end by 4 bases; junction bases not matched to a gene: 5. Germline V gives CDR1 MNHGY, CDR2 SAAAGT. The CDR3 spans 15 residues. The CDR3 DNA follows: TGTGCCAGCAGGTCTAGCGGGAGGTCATACAATGAGCAGTTCTTC. Translating gives CASRSSGRSYNEQFF.